This T cell receptor beta chain was identified in a study of cytomegalovirus exposure and HLA in healthy donors. The primer mix had 60 Vbeta and 13 Jbeta primers. Clones were sequenced by immunoSEQ multiplex PCR, and TCRdb holds only the in-frame ones, with some missing. The table lists about 140,000 clones, approximately 84% of them singletons. The study's findings and limits: An ancestry cluster, one associated with Asian ancestry, reportedly showed fewer N-insertions than the approximately 670-donor mean in a later analysis.

CDR3 length: 16 amino acids. The germline gives CDR1 MNHEY, CDR2 SMNVEV (reference sequence). The ends lost 6 bases at V and 2 bases at J; junction bases unmatched: 11. Regarding this clone: As yet, its antigen is unknown.

Sequencing used PBMCs. V and J are TRBV27 and TRBJ2-5; 8 positions match TRBD2. This receptor was taken from a man under 40 in good health and CMV-seropositive. The CDR3 DNA is TGTGCCAGCAGACTATCCAGCGGGAGAGGTCAAGAGACCCAGTACTTC. Amino acids: CASRLSSGRGQETQYF.